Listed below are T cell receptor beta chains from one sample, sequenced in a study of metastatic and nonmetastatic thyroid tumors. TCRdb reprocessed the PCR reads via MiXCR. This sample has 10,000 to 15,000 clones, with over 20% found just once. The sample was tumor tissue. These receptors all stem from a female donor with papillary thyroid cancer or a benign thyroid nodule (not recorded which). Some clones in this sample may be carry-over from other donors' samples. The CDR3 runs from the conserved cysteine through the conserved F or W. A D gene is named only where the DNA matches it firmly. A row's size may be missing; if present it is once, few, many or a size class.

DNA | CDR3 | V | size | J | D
TGTGCCAGCAGCTTAAAAGGGGGTGATCAGCCCCAGCATTTT | CASSLKGGDQPQHF | TRBV7-2 | once | TRBJ1-5 | -
TGTGCCAGCAGCTTAGTCGGAGGGAACACTGAAGCTTTCTTT | CASSLVGGNTEAFF | TRBV11-2 | many | TRBJ1-1 | -
TGTGCCAGCAGTGACTCCGGCACCGGGGAGCTGTTTTTT | CASSDSGTGELFF | TRBV6-4 | - | TRBJ2-2 | -
TGTGCCAGCAGTCTAGTACCTTATAGCAATCAGCCCCAGCATTTT | CASSLVPYSNQPQHF | TRBV2 | few | TRBJ1-5 | -
TGTGCCAGCAGTTTAGTGGACTACGGCAATGAAAAACTGTTTTTT | CASSLVDYGNEKLFF | TRBV12-3/TRBV12-4 | medium-sized | TRBJ1-4 | -
TGCGCCAGCAGAAGAACAGGGGATGAAGCTTTCTTT | CASRRTGDEAFF | TRBV5-1 | - | TRBJ1-1 | TRBD1
TGCAGTGCTCTAAGACAGTGGAGGAGGGGGGATGGCTACACCTTC | CSALRQWRRGDGYTF | TRBV20-1 | - | TRBJ1-2 | -
TGCAGTGCTAGAGGGACAGGGGGTGAGAACACCGGGGAGCTGTTTTTT | CSARGTGGENTGELFF | TRBV20-1 | - | TRBJ2-2 | TRBD1
TGTGCCAGCAGCGACACCCGGGGGACCCAGTACTTC | CASSDTRGTQYF | TRBV7-9 | few | TRBJ2-5 | -
TGTGCCAGCAGCCCCGGGGGGACTAGCGGGACCTACGAGCAGTACTTC | CASSPGGTSGTYEQYF | TRBV11-3 | once | TRBJ2-7 | TRBD2
TGTGCCAGCAGTCCGGGGACTAGCGGAACCTACGAGCAGTACTTC | CASSPGTSGTYEQYF | TRBV28 | few | TRBJ2-7 | TRBD2
TGCGCCAGCAGCCAAGTAGGGTGGGGGGTCGGATCTGGAAACACCATATATTTT | CASSQVGWGVGSGNTIYF | TRBV4-1 | medium-sized | TRBJ1-3 | -
TGTGCCAGCAGCCTGACAGGGGAAAATTCACCCCTCCACTTT | CASSLTGENSPLHF | TRBV6-1 | - | TRBJ1-6 | TRBD1
TGTGCCAGCAGTTACCGGGACAGGGGCGCCGGGGAGCTGTTTTTT | CASSYRDRGAGELFF | TRBV6-5 | few | TRBJ2-2 | TRBD1
TGTGCCAGCAGCTTAGTTGTGGGACCGAGGAACTATGGCTACACCTTC | CASSLVVGPRNYGYTF | TRBV7-8 | many | TRBJ1-2 | -
TGTGCCAGGGGACTGACAGATACGCAGTATTTT | CARGLTDTQYF | TRBV2 | many | TRBJ2-3 | -
TGTGCCAGCAGTCCGGGACAGGGCTACGAGCAGTACTTC | CASSPGQGYEQYF | TRBV28 | many | TRBJ2-7 | TRBD1
TGTGCCAGCAGCTTAGGTACAGGAACCCGCCGGGACACTGAAGCTTTCTTT | CASSLGTGTRRDTEAFF | TRBV11-1 | - | TRBJ1-1 | -
TGTGCCACCAGTGAATCCGGGACTAGAGAATACGAGCAGTACTTC | CATSESGTREYEQYF | TRBV24-1 | medium-sized | TRBJ2-7 | TRBD2
TGTGCCAGCACCCTTAAAGGCAGGGGCCCCTATTGGGGTCAGCCCCAGCATTTT | CASTLKGRGPYWGQPQHF | TRBV12-3/TRBV12-4 | - | TRBJ1-5 | -
TGTGCCAGTAGAGGGATCCCTAGGACGGGGCAGCCCCAGCATTTT | CASRGIPRTGQPQHF | TRBV19 | medium-sized | TRBJ1-5 | -
TGTGCCAGCAGTTTTGGAGGGGGAGATCAGCCCCAGCATTTT | CASSFGGGDQPQHF | TRBV27 | medium-sized | TRBJ1-5 | -
TGTGCCAGCAGCTTACCGCAGGGGGGGAACGGGGAGCTGTTTTTT | CASSLPQGGNGELFF | TRBV7-8 | many | TRBJ2-2 | -
TGTGCCAGCAGCCCTCCGACAGGGTTTACCACTGAAGCTTTCTTT | CASSPPTGFTTEAFF | TRBV6-2/TRBV6-3 | - | TRBJ1-1 | TRBD1
TGTGCCTCCTCTTCGCAGGGAGACTATGGCTACACCTTC | CASSSQGDYGYTF | TRBV30 | medium-sized | TRBJ1-2 | -
TGTGCCAGCAGAATTGGCTTAGGGGCAATATCTGGCTACACCTTC | CASRIGLGAISGYTF | TRBV6-1 | medium-sized | TRBJ1-2 | -
TGTGCCACCAGTGCTCCAGGGACAGAGAACACCGGGGAGCTGTTTTTT | CATSAPGTENTGELFF | TRBV24-1 | many | TRBJ2-2 | TRBD1
TGTGCCAGCATAAGGACTGAGGGGGACGAGCAGTACTTC | CASIRTEGDEQYF | TRBV2 | medium-sized | TRBJ2-7 | -
TGTGCCACGACCGGGACACCGAATTATGGCTACACCTTC | CATTGTPNYGYTF | TRBV6-1 | large | TRBJ1-2 | -
TGTGCCAGCAGCCCAGGACTAGCGGGAGAGGGGGAGCTGTTTTTT | CASSPGLAGEGELFF | TRBV6-1 | - | TRBJ2-2 | TRBD2
TGTGCCAGCAGCGCCCAACAGGGGAGCGAGCAGTACTTC | CASSAQQGSEQYF | TRBV5-5 | - | TRBJ2-7 | TRBD1
TGTGCCGGCAGTGCTGGGGCCAACGTCCTGACTTTC | CAGSAGANVLTF | TRBV19 | medium-sized | TRBJ2-6 | -
TGTGCCAGCAGCTTAACGAACACCGGGGAGCTGTTTTTT | CASSLTNTGELFF | TRBV7-3 | many | TRBJ2-2 | -